A single T cell receptor beta chain is shown here with its context. The entry originates in a study of T cell changes during pregnancy in multiple sclerosis. Profiling relied on immunoSEQ multiplex PCR, and the TCRdb table lists in-frame clones only, not all of them. The sample records 30,000 to 45,000 clones, 90% to 95% being singletons. With 2 bases removed from V and 1 base from J, the gap between germline ends came to 11 bases. The CDR3 is 16 residues long. CDR1 is LNHDA and CDR2 is SQIVND in the germline V gene (reference sequence). The chain recombines TRBV19 with TRBJ2-2; no reliable D call. The specimen was CD4+ T cells from peripheral blood mononuclear cells, collected after pregnancy. This receptor was taken from a female donor with multiple sclerosis, enrolled in a pregnancy study. In DNA, the CDR3 is TGTGCCAGTAGTATAAACCGGCCAGGGAACACCGGGGAGCTGTTTTTT. Its translation: CASSINRPGNTGELFF.